Here is one T cell receptor (beta chain) with its context. This sample is part of a study of blood T cell repertoires in COVID-19. This CDR3 has 12 amino acids. Germline-derived CDR1 and CDR2 are MNHNY and SVGAGI (reference sequence). Trimming cost V 2 bases and J 10 bases, with 12 bases left between them. The data were produced by immunoSEQ multiplex PCR, yet TCRdb's version contains in-frame clones alone and is incomplete. The profile covers over 110,000 clones, with about 87% appearing a single time and 28% taken by the ten largest. V and J are TRBV6-6 and TRBJ2-7; D unresolved. The TCR sequence derives from a human donor in a cohort sampled during active COVID-19. The sample comprised peripheral blood. CDR3 coding DNA: TGTGCCAGCAGTTACACAGACGGATCCCAGTACTTC. This gives the protein CASSYTDGSQYF.